Listed below are T cell receptor beta chains from one sample, sequenced in a study of CD4+ T cells in melanoma. The data were produced by immunoSEQ multiplex PCR, yet TCRdb's version contains in-frame clones alone and is incomplete. The sample includes more than 8,500 clones, around two thirds of them seen just once. The sequencing input was cells from a culture (not recorded whether cultured in vitro). The receptors derive from a human donor with melanoma. CDR3s include the opening cysteine and the closing phenylalanine or tryptophan. Each record gives: clone size, D gene, V gene, J gene, CDR3 protein, CDR3 DNA. A D gene is named only where the DNA matches it firmly. The size of a clone is reported for some rows only, either as once, few or many, or as a class for expanded clones.

abundance: -; d_gene: -; v_gene: TRBV5-1; j_gene: TRBJ1-1; CDR3aa: CASSPPGLRNTEAFF; CDR3nt: TGCGCCAGCAGCCCGCCGGGACTCAGGAACACTGAAGCTTTCTTT
abundance: once; d_gene: -; v_gene: TRBV18; j_gene: TRBJ2-6; CDR3aa: CASSPVAGRSAGANVLTF; CDR3nt: TGTGCCAGCTCACCAGTGGCGGGCCGTTCGGCCGGGGCCAACGTCCTGACTTTC
abundance: -; d_gene: -; v_gene: TRBV5-1; j_gene: TRBJ2-7; CDR3aa: CASSVAGGGNLYEQYF; CDR3nt: TGCGCCAGCAGCGTGGCAGGGGGGGGAAACCTCTACGAGCAGTACTTC
abundance: -; d_gene: -; v_gene: TRBV14; j_gene: TRBJ2-5; CDR3aa: CASSVRGRGGTQYF; CDR3nt: TGTGCCAGCAGCGTAAGGGGGCGCGGGGGGACCCAGTACTTC
abundance: -; d_gene: -; v_gene: TRBV30; j_gene: TRBJ1-6; CDR3aa: CAWSLLNEGSPLHF; CDR3nt: TGTGCCTGGAGTCTCCTTAACGAGGGGTCACCCCTCCACTTT
abundance: once; d_gene: -; v_gene: TRBV30; j_gene: TRBJ2-2; CDR3aa: CACLTRGYTGELFF; CDR3nt: TGTGCCTGCCTAACCCGGGGATACACCGGGGAGCTGTTTTTT
abundance: -; d_gene: TRBD2; v_gene: TRBV6-6; j_gene: TRBJ2-1; CDR3aa: CASSGGAPNEQFF; CDR3nt: TGTGCCAGCAGCGGGGGGGCTCCAAATGAGCAGTTCTTC
abundance: once; d_gene: TRBD2; v_gene: TRBV11-2; j_gene: TRBJ2-7; CDR3aa: CASSFSRGGLSIIYEQYF; CDR3nt: TGTGCCAGCAGCTTCTCGCGGGGGGGCCTCTCGATCATCTACGAGCAGTACTTC
abundance: -; d_gene: TRBD1; v_gene: TRBV9; j_gene: TRBJ1-2; CDR3aa: CASSVSPQGNYGYTF; CDR3nt: TGTGCCAGCAGCGTCAGTCCACAGGGGAACTATGGCTACACCTTC
abundance: -; d_gene: TRBD2; v_gene: TRBV4-1; j_gene: TRBJ2-5; CDR3aa: CASSQDRLAGEETQYF; CDR3nt: TGCGCCAGCAGCCAAGATCGGCTAGCGGGGGAAGAGACCCAGTACTTC
abundance: -; d_gene: -; v_gene: TRBV7-9; j_gene: TRBJ2-5; CDR3aa: CASSLERGKETQYF; CDR3nt: TGTGCCAGCAGCTTAGAAAGGGGAAAAGAGACCCAGTACTTC
abundance: -; d_gene: -; v_gene: TRBV5-1; j_gene: TRBJ2-1; CDR3aa: CASRSGVEQFF; CDR3nt: TGCGCCAGCAGGTCGGGCGTCGAGCAGTTCTTC
abundance: few; d_gene: -; v_gene: TRBV27; j_gene: TRBJ1-5; CDR3aa: CASSSWGQPQHF; CDR3nt: TGTGCCAGCAGCTCTTGGGGGCAGCCCCAGCATTTT
abundance: few; d_gene: TRBD2; v_gene: TRBV5-8; j_gene: TRBJ2-3; CDR3aa: CASSQPGLAGGRDTQYF; CDR3nt: TGTGCCAGCAGCCAGCCGGGACTAGCGGGGGGAAGAGATACGCAGTATTTT
abundance: few; d_gene: -; v_gene: TRBV9; j_gene: TRBJ1-1; CDR3aa: CASSNRAENSEAFF; CDR3nt: TGTGCCAGCAGCAATCGAGCAGAAAATTCTGAAGCTTTCTTT
abundance: -; d_gene: TRBD1; v_gene: TRBV5-1; j_gene: TRBJ2-7; CDR3aa: CASSSGQAVYEQYF; CDR3nt: TGCGCCAGCAGCTCGGGACAGGCCGTCTACGAGCAGTACTTC
abundance: -; d_gene: -; v_gene: TRBV5-1; j_gene: TRBJ1-3; CDR3aa: CASSSGASGNTIYF; CDR3nt: TGCGCCAGCAGCTCCGGAGCCTCTGGAAACACCATATATTTT
abundance: -; d_gene: -; v_gene: TRBV5-6; j_gene: TRBJ1-1; CDR3aa: CASSFFARDQTEAFF; CDR3nt: TGTGCCAGCAGCTTCTTTGCCAGGGACCAGACTGAAGCTTTCTTT
abundance: -; d_gene: TRBD1; v_gene: TRBV5-1; j_gene: TRBJ2-7; CDR3aa: CASSVGQALGTEQYF; CDR3nt: TGCGCCAGCAGCGTAGGACAGGCCCTGGGCACCGAGCAGTACTTC
abundance: -; d_gene: -; v_gene: TRBV5-1; j_gene: TRBJ2-5; CDR3aa: CASSPQGFQETQYF; CDR3nt: TGCGCCAGCAGCCCGCAGGGGTTTCAAGAGACCCAGTACTTC
abundance: few; d_gene: -; v_gene: TRBV30; j_gene: TRBJ1-2; CDR3aa: CAWEGDRYGYTF; CDR3nt: TGTGCCTGGGAAGGGGATCGGTATGGCTACACCTTC
abundance: -; d_gene: -; v_gene: TRBV11-2; j_gene: TRBJ1-3; CDR3aa: CASSLTPGISGNTIYF; CDR3nt: TGTGCCAGCAGCTTAACTCCGGGGATCTCTGGAAACACCATATATTTT
abundance: -; d_gene: -; v_gene: TRBV5-1; j_gene: TRBJ2-4; CDR3aa: CASSLAGAGTKNIQYF; CDR3nt: TGCGCCAGCAGCTTGGCGGGGGCGGGAACCAAAAACATTCAGTACTTC
abundance: -; d_gene: TRBD1; v_gene: TRBV5-4; j_gene: TRBJ2-7; CDR3aa: CASSLKGQGYEQYF; CDR3nt: TGTGCCAGCAGCCTGAAGGGACAGGGTTACGAGCAGTACTTC
abundance: once; d_gene: TRBD1; v_gene: TRBV19; j_gene: TRBJ1-2; CDR3aa: CASQFRQGAGGGYTF; CDR3nt: TGTGCCAGTCAATTCCGACAGGGGGCTGGGGGTGGCTACACCTTC
abundance: -; d_gene: -; v_gene: TRBV6-5; j_gene: TRBJ1-5; CDR3aa: CASRISRDQPQHF; CDR3nt: TGTGCCAGCAGGATCTCCCGAGATCAGCCCCAGCATTTT
abundance: -; d_gene: TRBD1; v_gene: TRBV5-1; j_gene: TRBJ1-3; CDR3aa: CASSLWGQGNTIYF; CDR3nt: TGCGCCAGCAGCTTGTGGGGACAGGGAAACACCATATATTTT
abundance: -; d_gene: -; v_gene: TRBV6-1; j_gene: TRBJ2-7; CDR3aa: CASSPQGYEQYF; CDR3nt: TGTGCCAGCAGCCCACAGGGCTACGAGCAGTACTTC
abundance: once; d_gene: TRBD2; v_gene: TRBV5-1; j_gene: TRBJ2-7; CDR3aa: CASSLVLAGGSSEQYF; CDR3nt: TGCGCCAGCAGCTTGGTACTAGCGGGGGGGTCCAGCGAGCAGTACTTC
abundance: few; d_gene: -; v_gene: TRBV5-1; j_gene: TRBJ1-1; CDR3aa: CASSLDRVGEAFF; CDR3nt: TGCGCCAGCAGCTTGGACAGGGTGGGTGAAGCTTTCTTT
abundance: -; d_gene: TRBD1; v_gene: TRBV5-4; j_gene: TRBJ1-6; CDR3aa: CASSPTGGSPLHF; CDR3nt: TGTGCCAGCAGCCCGACAGGGGGATCACCCCTCCACTTT
abundance: -; d_gene: TRBD1; v_gene: TRBV19; j_gene: TRBJ1-1; CDR3aa: CASSIAGTGPEAFF; CDR3nt: TGTGCCAGTAGTATTGCGGGGACAGGCCCTGAAGCTTTCTTT
abundance: -; d_gene: -; v_gene: TRBV4-2; j_gene: TRBJ1-2; CDR3aa: CASSQRGEAPLLGSDYGYTF; CDR3nt: TGTGCCAGCAGCCAAAGAGGGGAGGCCCCCCTCCTAGGCTCTGACTATGGCTACACCTTC
abundance: -; d_gene: TRBD1; v_gene: TRBV2; j_gene: TRBJ1-6; CDR3aa: CASGTGISPLHF; CDR3nt: TGTGCCAGCGGGACAGGTATTTCACCCCTCCACTTT
abundance: -; d_gene: -; v_gene: TRBV18; j_gene: TRBJ1-4; CDR3aa: CASSSGRLTMELFF; CDR3nt: TGTGCCAGCTCGTCGGGCCGACTGACGATGGAACTGTTTTTT
abundance: -; d_gene: -; v_gene: TRBV6-1; j_gene: TRBJ1-3; CDR3aa: CASKGNTIYF; CDR3nt: TGTGCCAGCAAAGGAAACACCATATATTTT
abundance: -; d_gene: -; v_gene: TRBV5-4; j_gene: TRBJ1-2; CDR3aa: CASSLGLIGGYTF; CDR3nt: TGTGCCAGCAGCTTGGGCCTAATCGGGGGCTACACCTTC
abundance: -; d_gene: -; v_gene: TRBV7-3; j_gene: TRBJ1-1; CDR3aa: CASSSDGNTEAFF; CDR3nt: TGTGCCAGCAGCTCGGACGGGAACACTGAAGCTTTCTTT
abundance: few; d_gene: -; v_gene: TRBV5-1; j_gene: TRBJ1-2; CDR3aa: CASRPVGRGNYGYTF; CDR3nt: TGCGCCAGCAGGCCTGTGGGGCGGGGTAACTATGGCTACACCTTC
abundance: -; d_gene: -; v_gene: TRBV4-1; j_gene: TRBJ2-1; CDR3aa: CASSQGGVYLTSNEQFF; CDR3nt: TGCGCCAGCAGCCAAGGGGGAGTTTACCTCACTTCGAATGAGCAGTTCTTC
abundance: -; d_gene: -; v_gene: TRBV9; j_gene: TRBJ1-2; CDR3aa: CASTADGEDVGYTF; CDR3nt: TGTGCCAGCACTGCGGACGGTGAGGATGTGGGCTACACCTTC
abundance: -; d_gene: -; v_gene: TRBV5-1; j_gene: TRBJ1-3; CDR3aa: CASSLQPDLTSGNTIYF; CDR3nt: TGCGCCAGCAGCTTGCAACCAGACCTTACCTCTGGAAACACCATATATTTT
abundance: -; d_gene: -; v_gene: TRBV6-1; j_gene: TRBJ2-7; CDR3aa: CASSKDGPPYEQYF; CDR3nt: TGTGCCAGCAGTAAGGACGGGCCCCCTTACGAGCAGTACTTC
abundance: -; d_gene: -; v_gene: TRBV5-5; j_gene: TRBJ2-7; CDR3aa: CASSNTDSTPVSF; CDR3nt: TGTGCCAGCAGCAATACAGACAGTACCCCGGTTTCATTC
abundance: -; d_gene: -; v_gene: TRBV7-9; j_gene: TRBJ2-1; CDR3aa: CASSHRGYFDEQFF; CDR3nt: TGTGCCAGCAGCCATCGTGGTTATTTCGATGAGCAGTTCTTC
abundance: -; d_gene: -; v_gene: TRBV15; j_gene: TRBJ1-1; CDR3aa: CATSRDRESEAFF; CDR3nt: TGTGCCACCAGCAGAGATCGGGAGTCTGAAGCTTTCTTT
abundance: -; d_gene: -; v_gene: TRBV6-5; j_gene: TRBJ1-5; CDR3aa: CASSSYRENQPQHF; CDR3nt: TGTGCCAGCAGTTCTTACAGGGAGAATCAGCCCCAGCATTTT
abundance: -; d_gene: -; v_gene: TRBV7-2; j_gene: TRBJ2-5; CDR3aa: CASSLGLKETQYF; CDR3nt: TGTGCCAGCAGCTTGGGACTTAAAGAGACCCAGTACTTC
abundance: -; d_gene: TRBD1; v_gene: TRBV10-2; j_gene: TRBJ2-7; CDR3aa: CASRRDRGYEQYF; CDR3nt: TGCGCCAGCAGGCGGGACAGGGGTTACGAGCAGTACTTC